This is a list of T cell receptor beta chains from one sample in a study of blood T cell repertoires in COVID-19. The table came from immunoSEQ multiplex PCR; TCRdb's copy has only in-frame clones and leaves some out. Of tens of thousands of clones in the sample, roughly four fifths are singletons; the top ten hold approximately 4.1%. Sequencing was done on a sample of peripheral blood. The receptors shown here come from a woman aged 60-75 years with acute or convalescent COVID-19. Both conserved end residues are part of each CDR3. The D gene is left open where the match is weak. Clone size is stated in some rows and not others, as once, few, many or a class when expanded.

j_gene: TRBJ1-3
len: 16
abundance: -
d_gene: TRBD1
v_gene: TRBV2
CDR3aa: CASSVQGGPAGNTIYF
CDR3nt: TGTGCCAGCAGTGTTCAGGGGGGCCCGGCTGGAAACACCATATATTTT

j_gene: TRBJ1-6
len: 17
abundance: -
d_gene: -
v_gene: TRBV7-2
CDR3aa: CASSRGRGADYNSPLHF
CDR3nt: TGTGCCAGCAGCCGCGGCCGTGGCGCTGACTATAATTCACCCCTCCACTTT

j_gene: TRBJ1-1
len: 16
abundance: -
d_gene: -
v_gene: TRBV5-4
CDR3aa: CASSQKRGKLPAEAFF
CDR3nt: TGTGCCAGCAGCCAAAAACGGGGGAAGCTCCCCGCTGAAGCTTTCTTT

j_gene: TRBJ1-3
len: 14
abundance: -
d_gene: TRBD1
v_gene: TRBV6-5
CDR3aa: CASTQTGIGNTIYF
CDR3nt: TGTGCCAGCACCCAGACAGGGATTGGAAACACCATATATTTT

j_gene: TRBJ2-2
len: 18
abundance: -
d_gene: TRBD1
v_gene: TRBV6-1
CDR3aa: CASSGFGTGDMNTGELFF
CDR3nt: TGTGCCAGCAGTGGCTTCGGGACAGGGGATATGAACACCGGGGAGCTGTTTTTT

j_gene: TRBJ1-2
len: 16
abundance: -
d_gene: -
v_gene: TRBV19
CDR3aa: CASSMDRTQLNYGYTF
CDR3nt: TGTGCCAGTAGTATGGATAGGACACAACTTAACTATGGCTACACCTTC

j_gene: TRBJ1-5
len: 15
abundance: -
d_gene: -
v_gene: TRBV6-5
CDR3aa: CASSTGGASNQPQHF
CDR3nt: TGTGCCAGCAGTACGGGGGGGGCTAGCAATCAGCCCCAGCATTTT

j_gene: TRBJ2-7
len: 12
abundance: -
d_gene: -
v_gene: TRBV10-3
CDR3aa: CAISGGNYEQYF
CDR3nt: TGTGCCATCAGTGGAGGGAACTACGAGCAGTACTTC

j_gene: TRBJ2-4
len: 16
abundance: -
d_gene: TRBD2
v_gene: TRBV5-1
CDR3aa: CASSLGSGGPKNIQYF
CDR3nt: TGCGCCAGCAGCTTGGGTAGCGGGGGGCCCAAAAACATTCAGTACTTC

j_gene: TRBJ1-2
len: 15
abundance: few
d_gene: -
v_gene: TRBV15
CDR3aa: CATSRPGLTVKGYTF
CDR3nt: TGTGCCACCAGCAGGCCGGGACTGACTGTAAAGGGCTACACCTTC

j_gene: TRBJ2-5
len: 15
abundance: once
d_gene: -
v_gene: TRBV9
CDR3aa: CASSAMGGATETQYF
CDR3nt: TGTGCCAGCAGCGCCATGGGGGGTGCCACGGAGACCCAGTACTTC

j_gene: TRBJ1-2
len: 15
abundance: -
d_gene: -
v_gene: TRBV5-5
CDR3aa: CASSFDGGPNYGYTF
CDR3nt: TGTGCCAGCAGCTTTGACGGGGGGCCAAACTATGGCTACACCTTC

j_gene: TRBJ1-5
len: 12
abundance: -
d_gene: -
v_gene: TRBV12-3/TRBV12-4
CDR3aa: CASSLGIGPQHF
CDR3nt: TGTGCCAGCAGTTTAGGCATCGGGCCCCAGCATTTT

j_gene: TRBJ1-6
len: 16
abundance: once
d_gene: TRBD1
v_gene: TRBV5-1
CDR3aa: CASRQGAQNRNSPLHF
CDR3nt: TGCGCCAGCAGACAGGGGGCGCAAAATCGGAATTCACCCCTCCACTTT

j_gene: TRBJ2-3
len: 16
abundance: once
d_gene: TRBD2
v_gene: TRBV7-6
CDR3aa: CASSLMGSSGGDTQYF
CDR3nt: TGTGCCAGCAGCTTAATGGGTAGCTCGGGAGGAGATACGCAGTATTTT

j_gene: TRBJ1-3
len: 18
abundance: -
d_gene: TRBD1
v_gene: TRBV4-1
CDR3aa: CASNPSPGQGRFGNTIYF
CDR3nt: TGCGCCAGCAACCCATCCCCGGGACAGGGCAGATTCGGAAACACCATATATTTT

j_gene: TRBJ1-5
len: 14
abundance: -
d_gene: TRBD1
v_gene: TRBV6-5
CDR3aa: CASSSRQGYQPQHF
CDR3nt: TGTGCCAGCAGTTCCAGACAGGGCTATCAGCCCCAGCATTTT

j_gene: TRBJ1-1
len: 14
abundance: -
d_gene: TRBD1
v_gene: TRBV9
CDR3aa: CASSGRGPDTEAFF
CDR3nt: TGTGCCAGCAGCGGAAGGGGGCCGGACACTGAAGCTTTCTTT

j_gene: TRBJ1-1
len: 13
abundance: -
d_gene: -
v_gene: TRBV7-9
CDR3aa: CASSLAQNTEAFF
CDR3nt: TGTGCCAGCAGCCTTGCACAGAACACTGAAGCTTTCTTT

j_gene: TRBJ1-1
len: 15
abundance: -
d_gene: TRBD1
v_gene: TRBV20-1
CDR3aa: CSASSYRGDRTEAFF
CDR3nt: TGCAGTGCTAGTAGTTACAGGGGGGATCGCACTGAAGCTTTCTTT

j_gene: TRBJ2-3
len: 12
abundance: -
d_gene: -
v_gene: TRBV7-9
CDR3aa: CASSLLGDTQYF
CDR3nt: TGTGCCAGCAGCTTACTTGGCGATACGCAGTATTTT

j_gene: TRBJ1-1
len: 13
abundance: -
d_gene: TRBD1
v_gene: TRBV19
CDR3aa: CAVAGTGYTEAFF
CDR3nt: TGTGCCGTTGCCGGGACAGGGTACACTGAAGCTTTCTTT

j_gene: TRBJ2-5
len: 13
abundance: -
d_gene: -
v_gene: TRBV5-4
CDR3aa: CASSSQYQETQYF
CDR3nt: TGTGCCAGCAGTTCACAGTACCAAGAGACCCAGTACTTC

j_gene: TRBJ1-2
len: 13
abundance: -
d_gene: -
v_gene: TRBV12-3/TRBV12-4
CDR3aa: CASRGQGLNGYTF
CDR3nt: TGTGCCAGCAGAGGGCAGGGGCTCAATGGCTACACCTTC

j_gene: TRBJ1-3
len: 14
abundance: -
d_gene: TRBD1
v_gene: TRBV2
CDR3aa: CASSVKDRGPKIDF
CDR3nt: TGTGCCAGCAGTGTAAAGGACAGGGGCCCCAAAATTGATTTT

j_gene: TRBJ2-5
len: 14
abundance: -
d_gene: -
v_gene: TRBV5-1
CDR3aa: CASSLSDDTLTQYF
CDR3nt: TGCGCCAGCAGCTTGTCGGATGACACGTTGACCCAGTACTTC

j_gene: TRBJ2-6
len: 15
abundance: -
d_gene: TRBD1
v_gene: TRBV29-1
CDR3aa: CSVGTGGSGANVLTF
CDR3nt: TGCAGCGTTGGCACAGGGGGCTCTGGGGCCAACGTCCTGACTTTC

j_gene: TRBJ2-7
len: 14
abundance: -
d_gene: -
v_gene: TRBV30
CDR3aa: CAWSPGGFSYEQYF
CDR3nt: TGTGCCTGGAGCCCCGGGGGTTTCTCCTACGAGCAGTACTTC

j_gene: TRBJ1-6
len: 18
abundance: -
d_gene: TRBD1
v_gene: TRBV7-2
CDR3aa: CASRLRTGGGLINSPLHF
CDR3nt: TGTGCCAGCAGGCTGAGGACAGGGGGCGGATTAATTAATTCACCCCTCCACTTT

j_gene: TRBJ2-7
len: 15
abundance: -
d_gene: TRBD1
v_gene: TRBV2
CDR3aa: CASSEEGAATYEQYF
CDR3nt: TGTGCCAGCAGTGAAGAGGGGGCGGCTACCTACGAGCAGTACTTC

j_gene: TRBJ1-2
len: 15
abundance: -
d_gene: -
v_gene: TRBV3-1/TRBV3-2
CDR3aa: CASRRSLTGDYGYTF
CDR3nt: TGTGCCAGCAGACGATCTCTGACAGGAGACTATGGCTACACCTTC

j_gene: TRBJ1-1
len: 15
abundance: -
d_gene: -
v_gene: TRBV5-1
CDR3aa: CASSDETGIYTEAFF
CDR3nt: TGCGCCAGCAGCGATGAAACCGGGATATACACTGAAGCTTTCTTT

j_gene: TRBJ2-2
len: 13
abundance: -
d_gene: TRBD1
v_gene: TRBV12-3/TRBV12-4
CDR3aa: CASSTGGTGELFF
CDR3nt: TGTGCCAGCAGTACAGGGGGGACCGGGGAGCTGTTTTTT

j_gene: TRBJ1-5
len: 14
abundance: -
d_gene: -
v_gene: TRBV4-1
CDR3aa: CASSQGGGDQPQHF
CDR3nt: TGCGCCAGCAGCCAAGGGGGGGGAGATCAGCCCCAGCATTTT

j_gene: TRBJ2-4
len: 10
abundance: -
d_gene: TRBD2
v_gene: TRBV9
CDR3aa: CASGEGRKYF
CDR3nt: TGTGCCAGTGGGGAGGGCCGGAAGTACTTC

j_gene: TRBJ2-5
len: 15
abundance: -
d_gene: TRBD1
v_gene: TRBV5-6
CDR3aa: CASRAPGQGQETQYF
CDR3nt: TGTGCCAGCAGGGCTCCGGGACAGGGACAAGAGACCCAGTACTTC

j_gene: TRBJ1-4
len: 14
abundance: -
d_gene: -
v_gene: TRBV3-1/TRBV3-2
CDR3aa: CASKPSGVGEKLFF
CDR3nt: TGTGCCAGCAAGCCGTCAGGGGTGGGTGAAAAACTGTTTTTT

j_gene: TRBJ2-2
len: 15
abundance: -
d_gene: TRBD2
v_gene: TRBV6-5
CDR3aa: CASRRLAGGTGELFF
CDR3nt: TGTGCCAGCAGACGACTAGCGGGGGGTACCGGGGAGCTGTTTTTT

j_gene: TRBJ2-2
len: 14
abundance: -
d_gene: TRBD1
v_gene: TRBV6-5
CDR3aa: CATGQGFMAGELFF
CDR3nt: TGTGCCACAGGACAGGGTTTTATGGCCGGGGAGCTGTTTTTT

j_gene: TRBJ1-4
len: 14
abundance: once
d_gene: -
v_gene: TRBV5-4
CDR3aa: CASSQGGANEKLFF
CDR3nt: TGTGCCAGCAGCCAAGGGGGAGCTAATGAAAAACTGTTTTTT

j_gene: TRBJ2-7
len: 14
abundance: -
d_gene: TRBD1
v_gene: TRBV19
CDR3aa: CASSETGSGYEQYF
CDR3nt: TGTGCCAGCTCCGAGACAGGGTCAGGGTACGAGCAGTACTTC

j_gene: TRBJ2-2
len: 16
abundance: -
d_gene: TRBD1
v_gene: TRBV15
CDR3aa: CATSSFGTGHTGELFF
CDR3nt: TGTGCCACCAGCAGCTTCGGGACAGGGCACACCGGGGAGCTGTTTTTT

j_gene: TRBJ1-2
len: 16
abundance: -
d_gene: -
v_gene: TRBV7-9
CDR3aa: CASSLWPVGANYGYTF
CDR3nt: TGTGCCAGCAGCTTATGGCCCGTAGGGGCCAACTATGGCTACACCTTC

j_gene: TRBJ2-7
len: 15
abundance: -
d_gene: TRBD1
v_gene: TRBV9
CDR3aa: CASSAQGDSSYEQYF
CDR3nt: TGTGCCAGCAGCGCCCAGGGGGACAGCTCCTACGAGCAGTACTTC

j_gene: TRBJ1-2
len: 13
abundance: -
d_gene: -
v_gene: TRBV6-4
CDR3aa: CASRGTNNYGYTF
CDR3nt: TGTGCCAGCAGGGGGACAAACAACTATGGCTACACCTTC

j_gene: TRBJ1-2
len: 12
abundance: -
d_gene: -
v_gene: TRBV7-3
CDR3aa: CASSSQGVGYTF
CDR3nt: TGTGCCAGCAGCTCTCAAGGGGTGGGCTACACCTTC

j_gene: TRBJ2-3
len: 17
abundance: once
d_gene: TRBD2
v_gene: TRBV2
CDR3aa: CASSEAAASGTTDTQYF
CDR3nt: TGTGCCAGCAGTGAAGCGGCCGCTAGCGGGACCACAGATACGCAGTATTTT

j_gene: TRBJ1-4
len: 15
abundance: -
d_gene: -
v_gene: TRBV7-9
CDR3aa: CASSLAIGEVEKLFF
CDR3nt: TGTGCCAGCAGCTTAGCGATCGGGGAGGTCGAAAAACTGTTTTTT

j_gene: TRBJ2-7
len: 14
abundance: -
d_gene: TRBD1
v_gene: TRBV7-6
CDR3aa: CASSSGTGASEQYF
CDR3nt: TGTGCCAGCAGCTCGGGGACAGGGGCTAGCGAGCAGTACTTC

j_gene: TRBJ1-1
len: 13
abundance: once
d_gene: -
v_gene: TRBV19
CDR3aa: CASSIARNTEAFF
CDR3nt: TGTGCCAGTAGTATCGCGAGGAACACTGAAGCTTTCTTT